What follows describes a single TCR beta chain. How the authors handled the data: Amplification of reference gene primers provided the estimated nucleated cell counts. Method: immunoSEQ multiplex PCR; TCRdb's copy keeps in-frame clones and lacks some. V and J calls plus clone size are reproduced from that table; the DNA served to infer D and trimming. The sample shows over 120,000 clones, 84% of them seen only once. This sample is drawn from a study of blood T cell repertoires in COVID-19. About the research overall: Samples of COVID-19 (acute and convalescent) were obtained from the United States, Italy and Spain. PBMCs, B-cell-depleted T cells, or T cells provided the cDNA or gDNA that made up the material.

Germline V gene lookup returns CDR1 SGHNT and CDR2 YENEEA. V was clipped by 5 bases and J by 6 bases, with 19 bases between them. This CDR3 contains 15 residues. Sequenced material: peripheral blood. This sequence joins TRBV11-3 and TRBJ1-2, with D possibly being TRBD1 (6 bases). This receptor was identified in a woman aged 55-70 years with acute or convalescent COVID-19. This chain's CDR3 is CASSPRVSTGDGYTF. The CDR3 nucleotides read TGTGCCAGCAGCCCAAGAGTCTCGACAGGTGATGGCTACACCTTC. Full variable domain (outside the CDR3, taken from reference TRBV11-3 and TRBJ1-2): EAGVVQSPRYKIIEKKQPVAFWCNPISGHNTLYWYLQNLGQGPELLIRYENEEAVDDSQLPKDRFSAERLKGVDSTLKIQPAELGDSAVYLCASSPRVSTGDGYTFGSGTRLTVV.